Described below is a single T cell receptor beta chain sequence and its context. There is no known antigen for this receptor. No qualities accompany the bases; no much larger clone lies one base away. TCRbeta CDR3 regions were amplified from genomic DNA by means of the immunoSEQ Assay, a bias-controlled multiplex PCR. As for the original processing: The number of nucleated cells in each sample was estimated by amplification of reference gene primers within the assay. Sequence reads were collapsed and filtered to measure the absolute abundance of every unique TCRbeta CDR3 rearrangement. For each sample, productive Simpson clonality was calculated as the square root of Simpson's diversity index across productive rearrangements. The table comes from immuneACCESS by way of TCRdb, which keeps in-frame sequences with V and J called. Part of the clones is missing from these tables; in studies checked, under half for an unresolved V gene and the rest for unknown reasons. V and J calls and clone size are copied from that table; D and trimming were computed from the DNA. For this sample there are about 340,000 clones; more than 70% appear just once. Jointly, the top ten make up 7.3% of the sample.

This sample is part of a study of blood T cell repertoires in COVID-19 (dated by TCRdb to about 2020). Context from the whole study: Collaborator samples came from the United States, Italy and Spain and covered acute and convalescent phases of COVID-19. The samples were drawn from the first 160 participants of the ongoing ImmuneRACE study and from 950 to 1,500 subjects provided by 6 global collaborators. A de-identified subject ID, COVID-19 status, age in years and sex were almost always included in the sample metadata. The dataset comprised deeply sampled blood TCRbeta repertoires from subjects exposed to, actively infected with, or recovered from COVID-19. HLA class I and class II types, where available, came from metadata supplied by the sample provider rather than from assay-based typing. The prospective study material was composed of cDNA or gDNA derived from T cells, B-cell-depleted T cells, or PBMCs. A freely available public database, intended as a resource for researchers studying the immune response to SARS-CoV-2, is where the repertoires were released.

One collaborating source in Seattle enrolled patients while the patients were actively infected and followed the patients over time throughout the course of disease. Each collaborating institution followed its own protocols to collect whole blood in K2EDTA tubes. For TCRbeta analysis, collaborator samples were shipped as frozen whole blood, as isolated PBMCs, or as DNA extracted from either sample type. Summary of the overall study and its limitations: Clinical and demographic metadata were provided uncurated, with the amount varying by source and participant.

For CDR1 and CDR2, the germline V gene (reference sequence) lists MNHEY and SMNVEV. The CDR3 runs 15 residues from the cysteine to the phenylalanine. CDR3 DNA only is kept here, 45 bases in frame from base 1. V is cut by 3 bases and J by 7 bases, and the space between the germline ends is 16 bases. Sample: peripheral blood. The receptor's source is a woman between 65 and 79 years old with COVID-19, enrolled during active disease. The chain links TRBV27 with TRBJ2-1; the best D guess is TRBD2, with 7 bases matching. In nucleotides, the sequence is TGTGCCAGCAGTTTTTCCCGGGGGGCGAAGAATGAGCAGTTCTTC. It translates as CASSFSRGAKNEQFF.